The 22 T cell receptor beta chains in this list originate from one sample, sequenced in a study of cytomegalovirus exposure and HLA in healthy donors. The study ran its PCR with 60 Vbeta and 13 Jbeta primers. Generated by immunoSEQ multiplex PCR, the TCRdb table keeps only in-frame clones and is missing some. The table has about 180,000 clones, roughly 78% seen once. The sequenced material came from PBMCs. The receptors stem from a woman between 35 and 50 years old in good health and CMV-seronegative.

This chain links TRBV5-1 with TRBJ2-3, with 9 bases lining up with TRBD1. V lost 8 bases and J lost 5; bases outside the gene matches: 6. The germline V gene has CDR1 SGHRS and CDR2 YFSETQ. This CDR3 is 13 amino acids long. The CDR3 sequence: CASATGGLDTQYF. CDR3 bases: TGCGCCAGTGCGACAGGGGGTTTAGATACGCAGTATTTT.

The chain has TRBV5-1 and TRBJ2-3, with 11 positions matching TRBD2. Germline V CDR1 and CDR2: SGHRS, YFSETQ. Losses at the gene ends were 0 bases for V and 4 bases for J; bases not matched to a gene: 10. This CDR3 has 18 residues. CDR3 sequence: CASSLVGTSGWGPDTQYF. The CDR3 nucleotides are TGCGCCAGCAGCTTGGTGGGGACTAGCGGCTGGGGCCCAGATACGCAGTATTTT.

This chain joins TRBV28 and TRBJ1-3; 9 bases line up with TRBD1. Germline values: CDR1 MDHEN, CDR2 SYDVKM. Losses at the gene ends were 5 bases for V and 5 bases for J; bases not matched to a gene: 7. The CDR3 totals 15 residues. Here the CDR3 reads CASSDPGTGRNTIYF. In DNA form, the CDR3 reads TGTGCCAGCAGTGATCCCGGGACAGGGAGAAACACCATATATTTT. Combining the CDR3 with reference TRBV28 and TRBJ1-3 gives the whole variable domain DVKVTQSSRYLVKRTGEKVFLECVQDMDHENMFWYRQDPGLGLRLIYFSYDVKMKEKGDIPEGYSVSREKKERFSLILESASTNQTSMYLCASSDPGTGRNTIYFGEGSWLTVV.

The chain carries TRBV9 and TRBJ1-1; the match to TRBD1 covers 9 bases. The CDR3 contains 18 residues. Germline CDR1 is SGDLS and CDR2 is YYNGEE. Germline trimming cut 0 bases from V and 3 bases from J; bases unmatched to any gene: 12. CDR3 sequence (DNA): TGTGCCAGCAGCGTAGGGGGTGGATACAGGGGGCGAGACACTGAAGCTTTCTTT. It encodes CASSVGGGYRGRDTEAFF.

The gene calls are TRBV9 and TRBJ2-1; 9 nucleotides line up with TRBD2. Unmatched junction bases numbered 2, after V lost 3 bases and J lost 4 bases. This CDR3 is 14 amino acids long. Germline assignment: CDR1 SGDLS and CDR2 YYNGEE. The CDR3 sequence: CASSGLAEYNEQFF. As DNA, the CDR3 is TGTGCCAGCAGCGGACTAGCGGAGTACAATGAGCAGTTCTTC.

The genes are TRBV23-1 and TRBJ1-3, with D perhaps matching TRBD1 (6 bases). TRBV23-1 qualifies as an ORF whose function is uncertain. The V gene lost 7 bases and the J gene lost 0 bases, with 10 bases spanning the gap. CDR3 length: 14 residues. The CDR3 spells CASTQGCSGNTIYF. The CDR3 DNA sequence: TGCGCCAGCACCCAGGGGTGCTCTGGAAACACCATATATTTT.

The chain combines TRBV27 with TRBJ2-7; perhaps TRBD2 as D (6 bases). CDR3 length: 13 residues. Trimming removed 10 bases at V and 5 bases at J, with 18 bases between. Germline V gives CDR1 MNHEY, CDR2 SMNVEV (reference sequence). In DNA form, the CDR3 reads TGTGCCACCATAGGGCGGGGAGTCCACGAGCAGTACTTC. As protein: CATIGRGVHEQYF.

The chain combines TRBV30 with TRBJ1-2; D call uncertain. The CDR3 runs 14 residues. With 0 bases removed from V and 7 bases from J, the gap between germline ends came to 15 bases. Germline V lookup: CDR1 GTSNPN, CDR2 SVGIG (reference sequence). The CDR3 reads CAWSVATGSGGYTF. CDR3 DNA sequence: TGTGCCTGGAGTGTAGCCACGGGGAGTGGTGGCTACACCTTC.

This clone has only one observation. The chain is built from TRBV7-6 and TRBJ1-1; tentative D call: TRBD1 (6 bases). Germline V lookup: CDR1 SGHVS, CDR2 FNYEAQ. V lost 2 bases to trimming and J lost 7 bases, with 11 bases between them. CDR3 length: 13 amino acids. CDR3 DNA sequence: TGTGCCAGCAGCTTACTCGACAGGAATGAAGCTTTCTTT. The encoded protein is CASSLLDRNEAFF.

This chain uses TRBV6-5 with TRBJ2-7; 10 bases fit TRBD2. Germline V gives CDR1 MNHEY, CDR2 SVGAGI. The CDR3 consists of 16 residues. The ends lost 2 bases at V and 3 bases at J; junction bases unmatched: 7. The CDR3 is CASSYVASGGGYEQYF. Here the CDR3 DNA reads TGTGCCAGCAGTTACGTGGCTAGCGGGGGAGGCTACGAGCAGTACTTC.

The rearrangement links TRBV9 to TRBJ2-1; 12 bases match TRBD2. CDR3 length equals 14 residues. V gave up 3 bases and J gave up 5 bases; unmatched junction bases: 0. Germline lookup yields CDR1 SGDLS and CDR2 YYNGEE. CDR3 coding DNA: TGTGCCAGCAGCGGACTAGCGGGGGACAATGAGCAGTTCTTC. This translates into CASSGLAGDNEQFF.

The CDR3 DNA sequence: TGCGCCAGCAGTAAACAGGGTAAGGACGAGCAGTACTTC. Translated: CASSKQGKDEQYF. This rearrangement joins TRBV10-2 to TRBJ2-7; possibly TRBD1 for D (6 bases). The length of the CDR3 is 13 residues. V shed 5 bases and J shed 5 bases, with 13 bases lying between them. Germline V CDR1 and CDR2: WSHSY, SAAADI.

Here the CDR3 reads CASSVGTGGLGYTF. The CDR3, as DNA: TGTGCCAGTAGTGTGGGGACAGGGGGCCTTGGCTACACCTTC. The chain uses TRBV19 and TRBJ1-2, with 12 bases matching TRBD1. The V and J ends lost 5 bases and 7 bases, in that order; junction bases with no gene match: 5. Germline V gene sequence: CDR1 LNHDA, CDR2 SQIVND (reference sequence). This CDR3 has 14 amino acids.

This clone has a handful of counts. The genes are TRBV27 and TRBJ2-1, with D possibly being TRBD2 (5 bases). Germline V gene lookup returns CDR1 MNHEY and CDR2 SMNVEV (reference sequence). The CDR3 is 12 amino acids. With 6 bases removed from V and 7 bases from J, the gap between germline ends came to 10 bases. The CDR3 is CASRGLANEQFF. Written as DNA, the CDR3 is TGTGCCAGCAGGGGCCTAGCAAATGAGCAGTTCTTC.

The genes are TRBV28 and TRBJ1-1; possible D gene TRBD1, 5 bases. Germline assignment: CDR1 MDHEN and CDR2 SYDVKM. The CDR3 is 15 residues long. Trimming left V 6 bases short and J 1 base short, with 15 bases between. CDR3 bases: TGTGCCAGCAGGACGGGGGGTAAAGAGAACACTGAAGCTTTCTTT. Amino acids: CASRTGGKENTEAFF. The whole variable domain, filled in from reference TRBV28 and TRBJ1-1, reads DVKVTQSSRYLVKRTGEKVFLECVQDMDHENMFWYRQDPGLGLRLIYFSYDVKMKEKGDIPEGYSVSREKKERFSLILESASTNQTSMYLCASRTGGKENTEAFFGQGTRLTVV.

This clone was counted a single time. The CDR3 region has the DNA TGTGCCAGCTCACCACCCAGGGGGGACACCATATATTTT. As protein: CASSPPRGDTIYF. The chain carries TRBV18 and TRBJ1-3, with 7 bases identical to TRBD1. Germline CDR1 KGHSH, CDR2 LQKENI. This CDR3 contains 13 residues. The V gene end was trimmed by 0 bases and the J gene end by 8 bases; junction bases not matched to a gene: 1.

This clone was detected only a few times. The chain has TRBV5-1 and TRBJ2-2; D may be TRBD1 (6 bases). Germline-derived CDR1 and CDR2 are SGHRS and YFSETQ. Trimming took off 4 bases at V and 6 bases at J, with 16 bases between the two ends. This CDR3 has 15 residues. In DNA form, the CDR3 reads TGCGCCAGCAGCCCCGGGACACTAGGGCCCGGGGAGCTGTTTTTT. It translates to CASSPGTLGPGELFF.

This chain uses TRBV5-1 with TRBJ2-1; possibly TRBD2 for D (6 bases). V lost 0 bases to trimming and J lost 3 bases, with 16 bases between them. Looked up from germline, CDR1 is SGHRS and CDR2 is YFSETQ. CDR3 size: 17 residues. The CDR3 loop is CASSLAAGGVGYNEQFF. Written as DNA, the CDR3 is TGCGCCAGCAGCTTGGCCGCCGGGGGAGTCGGCTACAATGAGCAGTTCTTC. Filled out from reference TRBV5-1 and TRBJ2-1, the complete variable domain reads KAGVTQTPRYLIKTRGQQVTLSCSPISGHRSVSWYQQTPGQGLQFLFEYFSETQRNKGNFPGRFSGRQFSNSRSEMNVSTLELGDSALYLCASSLAAGGVGYNEQFFGPGTRLTVL.

The CDR3 reads CASSFRGRGTGELFF. The DNA of the CDR3 is TGTGCCAGCAGTTTCCGCGGGAGAGGTACCGGGGAGCTGTTTTTT. V usage is TRBV27 and J usage is TRBJ2-2; 7 bases are a match to TRBD2. V was clipped by 3 bases and J by 5 bases; unmatched bases: 6. From germline, CDR1 is MNHEY and CDR2 SMNVEV (reference sequence). This CDR3 is 15 amino acids long.

The rearrangement links TRBV19 to TRBJ1-1; a weak D match, TRBD1 (5 bases). The germline V and J ends were trimmed by 3 bases and 3 bases, with 11 bases remaining between them. CDR1 LNHDA and CDR2 SQIVND come from the germline V gene (reference sequence). This CDR3 comprises 14 residues. CDR3 sequence (DNA): TGTGCCAGTAGTATTTGGGGGGGGGACACTGAAGCTTTCTTT. Translation gives CASSIWGGDTEAFF. Drawing the rest from reference TRBV19 and TRBJ1-1, the complete variable domain is DGGITQSPKYLFRKEGQNVTLSCEQNLNHDAMYWYRQDPGQGLRLIYYSQIVNDFQKGDIAEGYSVSREKKESFPLTVTSAQKNPTAFYLCASSIWGGDTEAFFGQGTRLTVV.

The gene calls are TRBV19 and TRBJ1-3, with 10 nucleotides matching TRBD1. Germline V lookup: CDR1 LNHDA, CDR2 SQIVND (reference sequence). CDR3 length equals 16 residues. V was clipped by 4 bases and J by 0 bases; unmatched bases: 3. The CDR3 spells CASSTRDRGSGNTIYF. In nucleotides, the CDR3 is TGTGCCAGTAGTACCCGGGACAGGGGCTCTGGAAACACCATATATTTT.

The chain couples TRBV2 to TRBJ2-5, with a tentative D call TRBD2 (6 bases). The CDR3 sequence is 18 residues long. Trimming cost V 5 bases and J 0 bases, with 22 bases left between them. In germline, CDR1 is SNHLY, CDR2 FYNNEI. DNA of the CDR3: TGTGCCAGCAGTTCGCCCCCACGACTAGTGTACGACCAAGAGACCCAGTACTTC. It is translated as CASSSPPRLVYDQETQYF.